A selection of T cell receptor beta chains follows, all from one sample in a study of shared clonotypes between healthy human individuals. Generated by immunoSEQ multiplex PCR, the TCRdb table keeps only in-frame clones and is missing some. The sample yields over a million clones, 75% seen once. Input material: memory CD4+ T cells sorted from blood. The source is a man aged 18-30 years in good health. CDR3s include the opening cysteine and the closing phenylalanine or tryptophan. The order of the fields is J gene, clone size, V gene, D gene, CDR3 DNA, CDR3 protein. The D gene is left open where the match is weak. The size entry is marked missing in some rows and otherwise reads once, few, many or a size class.

TRBJ2-5 | - | TRBV28 | - | TGTGCCAGCAGGGGGTTAGAGACCCAGTACTTC | CASRGLETQYF
TRBJ2-1 | - | TRBV2 | - | TGTGCCAGCAGGGGCCAGGGTGAGCAGTTCTTC | CASRGQGEQFF
TRBJ2-7 | - | TRBV28 | - | TGTGCCAGCATGCGGGGAATGGGCTACGAGCAGTACTTC | CASMRGMGYEQYF
TRBJ1-2 | - | TRBV6-5 | TRBD1 | TGTGCCAGCACCGACAGGGTTTCCTATGGCTACACCTTC | CASTDRVSYGYTF
TRBJ1-6 | - | TRBV14 | - | TGTGCCAGCAGCCGCCAGGGGAATTCACCCCTCCACTTT | CASSRQGNSPLHF
TRBJ2-7 | - | TRBV7-9 | - | TGTGCCAGCAGCTCCCTGTCGGGCGGAACCTACGAGCAGTACTTC | CASSSLSGGTYEQYF
TRBJ1-2 | - | TRBV30 | - | TGTGCCTGGAGTGTAAAGGGGACCTATGGCTACACCTTC | CAWSVKGTYGYTF
TRBJ1-1 | once | TRBV5-6 | TRBD1 | TGTGCCAGCAACCTACAGGGGAGGAACACTGAAGCTTTCTTT | CASNLQGRNTEAFF
TRBJ1-1 | few | TRBV5-5 | - | TGTGCCAGCAGCTTCAGGCGCCTGAACACTGAAGCTTTCTTT | CASSFRRLNTEAFF
TRBJ2-5 | - | TRBV7-2 | TRBD2 | TGTGCCAGCAGCTTAGGGGCTAGCGGGGGGCAAGAGACCCAGTACTTC | CASSLGASGGQETQYF
TRBJ1-4 | many | TRBV11-2 | TRBD1 | TGTGCCAGCAGCTTAGATTTTGGGACAGAAGGAAAACTGTTTTTT | CASSLDFGTEGKLFF
TRBJ2-5 | - | TRBV27 | - | TGTGCCAGCAGTTTCGACGGGGGCGTCCAAGAGACCCAGTACTTC | CASSFDGGVQETQYF
TRBJ1-3 | - | TRBV6-1 | - | TGTGCCAGCAAAGAGGACAGCTCTGGAAACACCATATATTTT | CASKEDSSGNTIYF
TRBJ2-1 | - | TRBV9 | TRBD2 | TGTGCCAGCAGCGCCGGGACTAGCGGTTACAATGAGCAGTTCTTC | CASSAGTSGYNEQFF
TRBJ2-3 | - | TRBV25-1 | - | TGTGCCAGCAGTGAATTGGGGGCGGCGGATACGCAGTATTTT | CASSELGAADTQYF
TRBJ1-3 | once | TRBV30 | - | TGTGCCTGGAGCGATAAAGTGGGTGGTGGAAACACCATATATTTT | CAWSDKVGGGNTIYF
TRBJ1-3 | - | TRBV30 | - | TGTGCCTGGAGAGGGCAGGGTACGAACACCATATATTTT | CAWRGQGTNTIYF
TRBJ1-1 | - | TRBV30 | TRBD1 | TGTGCCTGGAGTGTAGGAGGGGGCGCGGGGGCTTTCTTT | CAWSVGGGAGAFF
TRBJ2-5 | - | TRBV6-6 | TRBD1 | TGTGCCAGCAGCTGGGGACAGGGGGCAGGGGAGACCCAGTACTTC | CASSWGQGAGETQYF
TRBJ1-6 | - | TRBV19 | TRBD1 | TGTGCCAGTAGTTATTCGGACAGGGGGTCGAATTCACCCCTCCACTTT | CASSYSDRGSNSPLHF
TRBJ1-4 | - | TRBV30 | - | TGTGCCTGGAGTGGGACTTTCGGTGCGACTAATGAAAAACTGTTTTTT | CAWSGTFGATNEKLFF
TRBJ2-3 | - | TRBV30 | - | TGTGCCTGGAGAATGAGGGGCACAGATACGCAGTATTTT | CAWRMRGTDTQYF